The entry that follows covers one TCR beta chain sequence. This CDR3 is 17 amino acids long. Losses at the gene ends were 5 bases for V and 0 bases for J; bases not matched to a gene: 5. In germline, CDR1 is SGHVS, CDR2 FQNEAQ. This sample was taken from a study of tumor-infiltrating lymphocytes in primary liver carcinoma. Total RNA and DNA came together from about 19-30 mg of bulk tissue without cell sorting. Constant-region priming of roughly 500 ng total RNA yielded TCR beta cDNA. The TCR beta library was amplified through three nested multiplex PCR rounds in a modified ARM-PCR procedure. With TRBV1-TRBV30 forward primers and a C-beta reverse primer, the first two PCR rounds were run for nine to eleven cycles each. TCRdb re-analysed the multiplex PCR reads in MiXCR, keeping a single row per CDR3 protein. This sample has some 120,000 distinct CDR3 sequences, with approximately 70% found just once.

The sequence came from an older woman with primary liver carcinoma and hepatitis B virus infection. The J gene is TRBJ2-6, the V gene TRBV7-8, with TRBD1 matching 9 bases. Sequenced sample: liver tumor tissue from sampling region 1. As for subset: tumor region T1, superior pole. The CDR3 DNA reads TGTGCCAGCAGCCAGGGACAGGGACACTCTGGGGCCAACGTCCTGACTTTC. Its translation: CASSQGQGHSGANVLTF.